The rows below give T cell receptor beta chains drawn from one sample of a study of Ad26.COV2.S vaccination and SARS-CoV-2 variants. Assay used: immunoSEQ multiplex PCR; TCRdb lists only in-frame clones, some missing. The table has some 480,000 clones, 87% seen once. The source material was peripheral blood, sampled in a trial of Ad26.COV2.S vaccine versus placebo. Receptors originate from a person aged 18-60 years who received the Ad26.COV2.S COVID-19 vaccine or a placebo. CDR3s include the opening cysteine and the closing phenylalanine or tryptophan. D genes are given only for firm matches. Size values are once, few and many counts, or a class for expanded clones, and some rows have none.

CDR3,DNA,J,size,V,D
CASSRDGTYNEQFF,TGTGCCAGCAGCCGGGACGGGACCTACAATGAGCAGTTCTTC,TRBJ2-1,NA,TRBV28,NA
CASSSTPGGELFF,TGTGCCAGCAGTTCTACCCCCGGGGGGGAGCTGTTTTTT,TRBJ2-2,NA,TRBV12-3/TRBV12-4,NA
CASSTSGAREEQYF,TGTGCCAGTAGTACATCAGGGGCGAGGGAAGAGCAGTACTTC,TRBJ2-7,NA,TRBV19,NA
CASLPSDVPYEQYF,TGTGCCAGCCTCCCATCCGACGTACCCTACGAGCAGTACTTC,TRBJ2-7,NA,TRBV2,NA
CASSTGLAAYNEQFF,TGCGCCAGCAGCACAGGACTAGCGGCATACAATGAGCAGTTCTTC,TRBJ2-1,NA,TRBV5-1,TRBD2
CASSRLVGVGEQFF,TGTGCCAGCAGCCGTCTGGTTGGGGTGGGAGAGCAGTTCTTC,TRBJ2-1,NA,TRBV5-4,NA
CASSVGPGGSNQPQHF,TGTGCCAGCAGCGTAGGGCCAGGGGGCTCCAATCAGCCCCAGCATTTT,TRBJ1-5,NA,TRBV9,TRBD1
CASSRLTGDTQYF,TGTGCCAGCAGTCGATTGACAGGGGATACGCAGTATTTT,TRBJ2-3,once,TRBV27,TRBD1
CATSSGQYSNQPQHF,TGTGCCACCTCATCGGGGCAATATAGCAATCAGCCCCAGCATTTT,TRBJ1-5,NA,TRBV24-1,NA
CASSFFGRGRNEQFF,TGTGCCAGCAGTTTCTTCGGCAGGGGAAGGAATGAGCAGTTCTTC,TRBJ2-1,NA,TRBV28,NA
CAIRGPGSRYEQYF,TGTGCCATCAGGGGGCCGGGGAGTCGTTACGAGCAGTACTTC,TRBJ2-7,NA,TRBV28,TRBD1
CASSPFFVSATQYF,TGTGCCAGCAGCCCCTTTTTTGTCAGTGCGACCCAGTACTTC,TRBJ2-5,NA,TRBV7-8,NA
CASSLGSSGSETQYF,TGTGCCAGCAGCTTAGGGTCTAGCGGGAGTGAGACCCAGTACTTC,TRBJ2-5,NA,TRBV11-2,TRBD2
CASGTINYGYTF,TGTGCCAGCGGCACCATTAACTATGGCTACACCTTC,TRBJ1-2,NA,TRBV5-4,NA
CASSSGTVLTGELFF,TGTGCCAGCAGCTCCGGGACAGTACTCACCGGGGAGCTGTTTTTT,TRBJ2-2,NA,TRBV11-3,TRBD1
CASSPSGGRAKQYF,TGTGCCAGCAGCCCCTCGGGGGGGCGGGCCAAGCAGTACTTC,TRBJ2-7,NA,TRBV7-3,TRBD2
CASSLSPGTMNTIYF,TGTGCCAGCAGCTTATCTCCAGGAACTATGAACACCATATATTTT,TRBJ1-3,few,TRBV7-2,NA
CASSSVASGMTDTQYF,TGTGCCAGCAGCTCCGTTGCTAGCGGGATGACAGATACGCAGTATTTT,TRBJ2-3,NA,TRBV5-4,TRBD2
CASTTGGSYGYTF,TGTGCCAGTACCACTGGGGGTTCCTATGGCTACACCTTC,TRBJ1-2,NA,TRBV19,NA
CASGFNEQFF,TGTGCCAGCGGATTCAATGAGCAGTTCTTC,TRBJ2-1,once,TRBV27,NA
CASSQDWGQSHQPQHF,TGTGCCAGCAGCCAAGATTGGGGACAGTCACATCAGCCCCAGCATTTT,TRBJ1-5,NA,TRBV4-2,TRBD1
CASSLDSHYGYTF,TGCGCCAGCAGCTTGGACAGTCACTATGGCTACACCTTC,TRBJ1-2,few,TRBV5-1,NA
CASSLGQGNSPLHF,TGTGCCAGCAGTCTTGGACAGGGTAATTCACCCCTCCACTTT,TRBJ1-6,NA,TRBV25-1,TRBD1
CASGPDRGSNEKLFF,TGTGCCAGCGGACCCGACAGGGGATCTAATGAAAAACTGTTTTTT,TRBJ1-4,NA,TRBV6-5,TRBD1
CAIREVNEQFF,TGTGCCATCAGAGAGGTGAATGAGCAGTTCTTC,TRBJ2-1,NA,TRBV10-3,NA